Listed below are T cell receptor beta chains from one sample, sequenced in a study of PD-1 blockade in classical Hodgkin lymphoma. Libraries were prepared by immunoSEQ multiplex PCR; TCRdb keeps only in-frame clonotypes and omits some of them. The data show tens of thousands of clones, 80% to 85% seen once. The input for sequencing was CD4+ T cells from blood, taken at baseline. These receptors all stem from a human donor with classical Hodgkin lymphoma. The CDR3 runs from the conserved cysteine through the conserved F or W. D genes are given only for firm matches.

CASSLEVAGGHGSILETQYF TRBD2 TRBV7-8
CASSALAGDNSPLHF . TRBV6-5
CASSLAGTVNQPQHF . TRBV7-2
CASSLGIPAGGQNEQYF TRBD2 TRBV7-2
CAISEHMNTEAFF . TRBV10-3
CASSLDGGAYEQYF . TRBV5-1
CASSVVGSGTGELFF . TRBV9
CASSLRAGFTSYEQYF . TRBV5-6
CASSQDRVPGGEAFF . TRBV14
CASSVGVTGEQFF . TRBV9
CASSEWANEQFF . TRBV2
CASRPTSGGQETQYF TRBD2 TRBV2
CASSGQGLTEAFF TRBD1 TRBV5-6
CASSARTGGETQYF . TRBV9
CASTSGETSNYGYTF . TRBV7-9
CASSYSRGREKLFF . TRBV6-5
CASRQAPTGGYTF TRBD1 TRBV19
CASRKEPHQPQHF . TRBV6-1
CASSQEGGVGNEKLFF . TRBV4-3
CASSSRTRTWNTDTQYF . TRBV13
CASVRVLQETQYF . TRBV2
CASSVDRGHGYTF . TRBV9
CASSQSIMAGPYNEQFF . TRBV4-3
CASSLVSRNANEKLFF . TRBV7-6
CASSVSGGSTDTQYF TRBD2 TRBV2
CAWSLGEGNQPQHF . TRBV30
CASSFQGAQETQYF TRBD1 TRBV5-1
CASSYDYSAADSYTF . TRBV6-5
CASSVVGGGVETQYF . TRBV9
CASTSGYRDDIDEQFF . TRBV9